The clone carrying this T cell receptor beta chain was detected only once. The antigen remains undetermined. Between the trimmed V and J ends, which lost 7 bases and 8 bases, there was a span of 21 bases. Germline CDR1 reads MNHNY; CDR2 reads SVGAGI (reference sequence). The CDR3 spans 16 residues. Reverse transcribed after extraction, RNA yielded cDNA as the sequencing template. Clones were sequenced by immunoSEQ multiplex PCR, and TCRdb holds only the in-frame ones, with some missing. The data contain roughly 180,000 clones, 51% of them singletons. The sample comes from a study of CD8+ T cells in alopecia areata. The study's findings and limits: Many expanded lesional clones stayed in scalp and blood while on tofacitinib.

Documented treatment: oral pan-JAK inhibitor, 5-10 mg twice daily. This TCR was sampled from a human donor with alopecia areata. The sample in question was CD8+ T cells sorted from blood, obtained at week 52, from a patient treated with tofacitinib. This rearrangement joins TRBV6-6 to TRBJ1-6, with D perhaps matching TRBD1 (5 bases). The CDR3 is CASTLTAGHPYSPLHF. CDR3 DNA sequence: TGTGCCAGCACCCTTACGGCAGGACACCCTTATTCACCCCTCCACTTT.